This record looks at one T cell receptor (beta chain) sequence and its context. This clonotype showed up just a few times. Its antigen specificity is not known. There are no base qualities to consult, and no much larger clone falls within one base. The data originate from a study of regulatory T cells in long-lasting Graves disease (dated by TCRdb to 2020 to 2022). In the study overall: Antithyroid drugs had been taken for less than 3 months by newly diagnosed Graves' disease patients. TCR sequencing covered some 13 persistent and roughly 20 newly diagnosed Graves' disease patients, around 35 samples in total. The study was registered as a clinical trial and conducted in China. This study used TCR sequencing and RNA sequencing of peripheral blood to compare persistent Graves' disease patients against newly diagnosed Graves' disease patients. Here is what the overall study found, with its caveats: Only the TCR beta chain was sequenced and analyzed. Preferential use of TRBV28, TRBJ1-2 and TRBJ2-5 was observed in persistent disease, whereas TRBV20-1 and TRBJ2-1 were favored in newly diagnosed disease. As a limitation, the authors acknowledged that the small sample size may reduce accuracy. Persistent Graves' disease patients showed lower TCR Shannon entropy and fewer highly expanded clones than newly diagnosed patients, suggesting clonal expansion. A larger number of public clonotypes was shared among persistent patients (around 2,700) than among newly diagnosed patients (more than 850). Peripheral blood alone was examined, since thyroid tissue, which constituted the primary lesion, could not be accessed.

This specimen's time point label, per the study, means: newly diagnosed GD, antithyroid drugs for less than 3 months. For both TCR sequencing and RNA sequencing, RNA was extracted from PBMCs using TRIzol. Graves' disease was diagnosed according to American Thyroid Association guidelines. Recruitment of patients was carried out at an endocrinology department in Xi'an, China. From each patient, 7.5 to 9.5 milliliters of peripheral blood was collected into an EDTA anticoagulant tube. PBMCs were isolated by Ficoll Paque Plus density gradient separation without further T cell sorting. An Agilent 2100 Bioanalyzer and agarose gel were used to check RNA quality, while a NanoDrop 2000 measured RNA concentration. Libraries were prepared through multiplex PCR. Sequencing instrument: Illumina HiSeq 4000. To build TCR beta libraries, CDR3 regions were amplified by Arm-PCR using iRepertoire HTBI primers. Gel purification was performed on PCR products prior to sequencing. The study's own analysis went as follows. Gene usage analysis of CDR3 amino acid clonotypes relied on the roughly 60 TRBV and 15 or so TRBJ segments identified across samples. Filtered high-quality paired reads were merged into contigs using COPE and FqMerger. BLAST was used to align contigs to the IMGT TRBV, TRBD and TRBJ reference genes, and CDR3 was defined following IMGT. Clonotypes above 0.1% frequency were classified as highly expanded clones. Repertoire diversity was measured by Shannon entropy, and V-J evenness by the Gini coefficient. Clonotypes shared by more than one individual were considered public. TCRdb reanalyzed the raw reads on its own, using fastp at Q25 for trimming and MiXCR for clone calling, and kept in-frame beta chains. Rows merge per CDR3 protein into single entries with the most common DNA and genes. The V and J calls come from TCRdb's annotation, not from the publication. The sample table holds over 500,000 distinct CDR3 sequences, of which approximately 16% were seen once. The top ten hold more than 10% of the sample.

The junction carries 11 bases between V and J, which are trimmed by 1 base and 2 bases respectively. CDR1 SGHAT and CDR2 FQNNGV are derived from the germline V gene. Reading from cysteine to phenylalanine, the CDR3 counts 15 amino acids. Solely the CDR3 DNA is kept, with 45 bases framed from the first base. These same data were also listed under a study on T cells in Graves' hyperthyroidism and ophthalmopathy. That second publication adds: Stable Graves' hyperthyroidism was defined as no progression to ophthalmopathy during 18 months of follow-up. Hyperthyroidism patients were newly diagnosed, with disease duration under 2 months, and aged 18 to 65 years. The study excluded patients with uncontrolled infections, other autoimmune diseases, pregnancy or lactation. Diagnoses were established on the basis of clinical symptoms, serum thyroxine and TRAb, thyroid ultrasound, and orbital computed tomography. The TCR CDR3 was subjected to a first round of RT-PCR using the HTBI primer set and the Qiagen OneStep RT-PCR kit. Most expanded thyroid clonotypes (frequency above 0.001) were also detected in blood, a finding suggesting that blood repertoires may reflect thyroid immune responses. A 13 V-J signature model separated ophthalmopathy from stable hyperthyroidism, with just over 85% sensitivity and 81.08% specificity in cross-validation and 80%/75% in testing. During validation, the model predicted progression to ophthalmopathy a median of roughly 7.1 months ahead of onset, with approximately 70% sensitivity and 72.22% specificity. To identify TCR V-J signatures that set the groups apart, the researchers used a discovery cohort of 90 to 100 patients, made up of 40 to 45 with Graves' ophthalmopathy and some 60 with stable Graves' hyperthyroidism. Prospective prediction of ophthalmopathy was tested in an independent validation cohort of fewer than 20 hyperthyroidism patients and 17 patients who later progressed to ophthalmopathy. For training and testing, the 95 to 100 patients in the discovery cohort were randomly divided in a 7:3 ratio. The study also compared thyroid tissue and blood T-cell repertoires from a handful of Graves' hyperthyroidism patients. After sampling, hyperthyroidism patients received methimazole starting at 30 mg daily, and ophthalmopathy patients received high-dose intravenous methylprednisolone. Libraries were constructed in a second round of multiplex PCR, after which size selection and purification were carried out. Libraries were sequenced paired-end with 100 bp reads on an Illumina HiSeq2000. Raw data were processed with SOAPnuke, discarding reads with adapters, uncalled bases, mean Phred below 15, or no exact constant-primer or identifier match. High-quality paired reads were merged using COPE v1.2.5, and each unique nucleotide sequence was defined as a clonotype. MiTCR v1.1 was used to align clonotypes to the IMGT TRBV, TRBD and TRBJ reference segments. The analysis included only V-J combinations with a frequency above 0.0001, which together covered more than 98% of the repertoires. The TCS score was defined as F50 (clonal expansion) divided by E x V (chaos), with BLOSUM62-based TCRdist calculated between CDR3 peptides within each V-J. Welch's t-statistics and random forest reduced around 510 V-J features to some 14, which were used in a naive Bayes classifier (R e1071). No statistical method was used to fix the sample size in advance, and group allocation was not hidden from the investigators. According to the paper, TCR Vbeta CDR3 sequencing was carried out on over 130 peripheral blood samples, which came from under 50 ophthalmopathy, some 73 hyperthyroidism and roughly 17 progressor patients.

The sample in question was peripheral blood mononuclear cells (PBMCs), obtained at new diagnosis, from a patient treated with antithyroid drugs. Recombination joined TRBV11-2 with TRBJ1-1, and perhaps TRBD1 as D gene, on 6 matching bases. This clonotype was obtained from a man aged 18 to 30 with Graves disease. Donor details come from another sample of the same person, matched by shared clones. The base sequence is TGTGCCAGCAGCTTAGGGGTGGGGGGCAACACTGAAGCTTTCTTT. This codes for CASSLGVGGNTEAFF.